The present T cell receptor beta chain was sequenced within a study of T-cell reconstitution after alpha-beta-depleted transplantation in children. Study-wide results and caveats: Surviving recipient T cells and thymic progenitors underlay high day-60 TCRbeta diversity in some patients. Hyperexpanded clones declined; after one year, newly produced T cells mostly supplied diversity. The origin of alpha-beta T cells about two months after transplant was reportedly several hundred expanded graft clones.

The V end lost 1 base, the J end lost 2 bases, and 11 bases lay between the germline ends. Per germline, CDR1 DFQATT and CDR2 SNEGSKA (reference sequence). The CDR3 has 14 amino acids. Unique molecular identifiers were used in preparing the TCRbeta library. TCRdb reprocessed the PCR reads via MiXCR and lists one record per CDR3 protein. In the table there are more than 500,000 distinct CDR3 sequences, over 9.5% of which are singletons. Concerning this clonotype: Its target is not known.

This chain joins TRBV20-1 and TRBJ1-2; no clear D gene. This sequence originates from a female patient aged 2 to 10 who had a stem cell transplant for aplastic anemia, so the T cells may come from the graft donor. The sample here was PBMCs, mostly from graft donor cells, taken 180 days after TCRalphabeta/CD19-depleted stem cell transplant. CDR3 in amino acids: CSARAGRVNYGYTF. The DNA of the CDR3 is TGCAGTGCTAGAGCGGGAAGGGTGAACTATGGCTACACCTTC.